These 27 T cell receptor beta chains were all obtained from the same sample, sequenced in a study of cytomegalovirus exposure and HLA in healthy donors. PCR involved 60 Vbeta and 13 Jbeta primers. Clones were read by immunoSEQ multiplex PCR, and TCRdb kept only the in-frame ones, dropping some. The sample shows approximately 140,000 clones, more than 75% of them seen only once. Sequencing used PBMCs. These receptors all stem from a human donor in good health.

V and J are TRBV19 and TRBJ2-7; 8 positions agree with TRBD1. The CDR3 runs 13 residues. The germline V gene encodes CDR1 LNHDA and CDR2 SQIVND (reference sequence). V gave up 4 bases and J gave up 6 bases; unmatched junction bases: 5. CDR3 sequence reads: CASSTAGGAEQYF. DNA of the CDR3: TGTGCCAGTAGTACCGCAGGGGGCGCCGAGCAGTACTTC.

The chain has TRBV5-5 and TRBJ2-1, with TRBD2 matching 11 bases. The V gene's germline CDR1 is SGHKS and CDR2 YYEKEE (reference sequence). Trimming cost V 4 bases and J 4 bases; bases outside gene matches: 13. The CDR3 loop spans 18 amino acids. In DNA form, the CDR3 reads TGTGCCAGCAGCGTCGGTATATGGCTAGCGGGGGGATACAATGAGCAGTTCTTC. Amino acids: CASSVGIWLAGGYNEQFF.

The count of this clone is one. This rearrangement joins TRBV5-8 to TRBJ1-2; 10 bases match TRBD1. Germline V lookup: CDR1 SGHTS, CDR2 YDEGEE. V lost 4 bases to trimming and J lost 4 bases; unmatched junction nucleotides: 4. The CDR3 is 14 residues long. CDR3 amino acids: CASSPGQGTYGYTF. The CDR3 DNA is TGTGCCAGCAGCCCGGGACAGGGGACCTATGGCTACACCTTC. Complete variable domain (other parts from reference TRBV5-8 and TRBJ1-2): EAGVTQSPTHLIKTRGQQATLRCSPISGHTSVYWYQQALGLGLQFLLWYDEGEERNRGNFPPRFSGRQFPNYSSELNVNALELEDSALYLCASSPGQGTYGYTFGSGTRLTVV.

V usage is TRBV6-5 and J usage is TRBJ2-7; the D gene could be TRBD1 or TRBD2 (5 bases each). Per germline, CDR1 MNHEY and CDR2 SVGAGI. This CDR3 has 14 residues. The V end was cut by 7 bases, the J end by 2 bases, with 15 bases between. CDR3: CASINSGPPYEQYF. The CDR3 DNA sequence: TGTGCCAGCATTAACTCGGGGCCTCCCTACGAGCAGTACTTC.

The CDR3, as DNA: TGTGCCAGCAGCTTACTATCGGGACTCACGAACACTGAAGCTTTCTTT. Translated, it gives CASSLLSGLTNTEAFF. The chain carries TRBV7-6 and TRBJ1-1; D may be TRBD1 (5 bases). Per the germline V gene, CDR1 is SGHVS and CDR2 is FNYEAQ. Trimming removed 2 bases at V and 1 base at J, with 14 bases between. There are 16 residues in the CDR3.

The V gene is TRBV9, the J gene TRBJ2-7, with 10 bases identical to TRBD2. J lost 2 bases, V lost 0 bases, and 2 bases had no gene match. The length of the CDR3 is 15 residues. Germline CDR1 and CDR2: SGDLS and YYNGEE. In DNA form, the CDR3 reads TGTGCCAGCAGCGTAGGACTAGCGGGCGCCTACGAGCAGTACTTC. Its protein product is CASSVGLAGAYEQYF.

V usage is TRBV7-3 and J usage is TRBJ1-5, with D unclear. Trimming pared 0 bases from V and 7 bases from J, leaving 7 bases between. The germline gives CDR1 SGHTA, CDR2 FQGTGA. The CDR3 is made up of 13 amino acids. The CDR3: CASSLTPGQPQHF. The CDR3 nucleotides read TGTGCCAGCAGCTTAACCCCGGGGCAGCCCCAGCATTTT.

This clone was seen a handful of times. The chain combines TRBV5-6 with TRBJ1-1; D is possibly TRBD1 (6 bases). V was trimmed by 2 bases and J by 7 bases, leaving 9 bases between them. The length of the CDR3 is 12 residues. Per germline, CDR1 SGHDT and CDR2 YYEEEE. DNA of the CDR3: TGTGCCAGCAGCTTCGGACAGTTTGAAGCTTTCTTT. Translation gives CASSFGQFEAFF.

This clone was detected only a few times. The rearrangement links TRBV28 to TRBJ2-7, with a possible D match to TRBD1 (6 bases). The CDR3 contains 14 residues. V was shortened by 5 bases and J by 4 bases, with 15 bases between the two germline ends. Germline lookup yields CDR1 MDHEN and CDR2 SYDVKM. The CDR3 loop is CASSGRGLSYEQYF. The CDR3 DNA follows: TGTGCCAGCAGTGGCAGGGGTTTAAGTTACGAGCAGTACTTC.

The chain has TRBV30 and TRBJ1-1; possibly TRBD1 for D (5 bases). The V and J ends lost 3 bases and 1 base respectively, with 12 bases between them. The CDR3 totals 14 residues. The germline V gene has CDR1 GTSNPN and CDR2 SVGIG (reference sequence). CDR3 protein: CAWSVMGGNTEAFF. The CDR3 DNA reads as TGTGCCTGGAGCGTGATGGGGGGGAACACTGAAGCTTTCTTT.

The chain carries TRBV30 and TRBJ2-2; 9 positions agree with TRBD1. V lost 4 bases, J lost 7 bases, and 4 bases stayed unmatched. Germline-derived CDR1 and CDR2 are GTSNPN and SVGIG (reference sequence). The CDR3 extends over 13 amino acids. The CDR3 coding sequence is TGTGCCTGGACGGGACAGGGCGTCGGGGAGCTGTTTTTT. It yields the protein CAWTGQGVGELFF.

V gene TRBV27 combines with J gene TRBJ2-1, with D maybe TRBD1 (6 bases). The CDR3 loop spans 14 amino acids. Germline values: CDR1 MNHEY, CDR2 SMNVEV (reference sequence). V dropped 5 bases and J dropped 5 bases, with 13 bases sitting between them. The CDR3 DNA reads as TGTGCCAGCAGTGGGGGCCGTAAAAACAATGAGCAGTTCTTC. Amino acid sequence: CASSGGRKNNEQFF.

The rearrangement joins TRBV7-9 to TRBJ2-1, with D tentatively TRBD2 (6 bases). V was shortened by 5 bases and J by 7 bases, with 15 bases between the two germline ends. Per germline, CDR1 SEHNR and CDR2 FQNEAQ (reference sequence). The CDR3 has 14 residues. Here the CDR3 reads CASSPRRDLNEQFF. The CDR3 DNA is TGTGCCAGCAGCCCCCGCCGGGACTTGAATGAGCAGTTCTTC.

In its sample, this clone was seen once. The chain combines TRBV14 with TRBJ1-2, with 12 bases fitting TRBD1. Germline V gene data show CDR1 as SGHDN and CDR2 as FVKESK. Trimming took 4 bases from V and 8 from J; bases not matched to a gene: 5. The CDR3 covers 14 residues. In DNA, the CDR3 is TGTGCCAGCAGCCCCGGGACAGGGGGCTGGGGCTACACCTTC. Its protein product is CASSPGTGGWGYTF.

This clone has more than one count but fewer than ten. J is TRBJ1-2 and V is TRBV6-6; D gene ambiguous. V was pared by 2 bases and J by 1 base, with 8 bases between. There are 14 residues in the CDR3. Germline V CDR1 and CDR2: MNHNY, SVGAGI (reference sequence). The CDR3 DNA follows: TGTGCCAGCAGTTACACGACAAATAACTATGGCTACACCTTC. It encodes CASSYTTNNYGYTF.

The chain uses TRBV5-4 and TRBJ2-7, with 10 bases aligning to TRBD2. Trimming cost V 4 bases and J 3 bases; bases outside gene matches: 4. Germline V gene data show CDR1 as SGHNT and CDR2 as YYREEE (reference sequence). The CDR3 spans 14 residues. The CDR3 sequence is CASSPGLADYEQYF. The CDR3 DNA reads TGTGCCAGCAGCCCCGGACTAGCGGACTACGAGCAGTACTTC.

The gene calls are TRBV6-1 and TRBJ1-2; 7 positions match TRBD1. This CDR3 is built from 15 residues. Losses at the gene ends were 3 bases for V and 4 bases for J; bases not matched to a gene: 8. Germline V CDR1 and CDR2: MNHNS, SASEGT. The CDR3 here is CASSEAGQTIYGYTF. The DNA for the CDR3 is TGTGCCAGCAGTGAGGCGGGACAGACTATCTATGGCTACACCTTC.

This chain joins TRBV4-2 and TRBJ2-7; 11 bases align to TRBD1. The germline V gene encodes CDR1 LGHNA and CDR2 YNFKEQ. The CDR3 runs 16 residues. V shed 1 base, J shed 3 bases, and the junction held 5 bases outside the gene matches. The CDR3 DNA reads as TGTGCCAGCAGCCAAGGGGACAGGGGGAGGATCTACGAGCAGTACTTC. Translated, it gives CASSQGDRGRIYEQYF.

The rearrangement uses TRBV2 and TRBJ1-5, with a tentative D call TRBD1 (6 bases). The CDR3 length is 16 residues. V dropped 3 bases and J dropped 0 bases, with 12 bases sitting between them. Germline CDR1 SNHLY, CDR2 FYNNEI. CDR3 sequence: CASSDFRGASNQPQHF. Written as DNA, the CDR3 is TGTGCCAGCAGTGATTTCCGGGGGGCTAGCAATCAGCCCCAGCATTTT.

The genes are TRBV6-1 and TRBJ1-4, with D unresolved. CDR1 and CDR2 from the germline V gene are MNHNS and SASEGT. Trimming took off 6 bases at V and 10 bases at J, with 9 bases between the two ends. The CDR3 has 11 amino acids. CDR3 nucleotides: TGTGCCAGCAGCACAGACGGAAAACTGTTTTTT. As protein: CASSTDGKLFF.

The chain couples TRBV27 to TRBJ2-2, with 13 bases lining up with TRBD2. The germline V gene encodes CDR1 MNHEY and CDR2 SMNVEV (reference sequence). This CDR3 region has 17 residues. V shed 6 bases, J shed 2 bases, and the junction held 6 bases outside the gene matches. The CDR3 protein is CASRRTSGGANTGELFF. CDR3 in DNA: TGTGCCAGCAGGCGTACTAGCGGGGGGGCTAACACCGGGGAGCTGTTTTTT.

This chain links TRBV2 with TRBJ2-7, with 7 bases identical to TRBD1. The CDR3 has 11 residues. Germline CDR1 reads SNHLY; CDR2 reads FYNNEI. V shed 8 bases, J shed 3 bases, and the junction held 1 base outside the gene matches. The DNA of the CDR3 is TGTGCCAGCGGGGACAGCTACGAGCAGTACTTC. Translating it yields CASGDSYEQYF.

The chain joins TRBV4-1 to TRBJ1-2; D uncertain. Trimming took off 0 bases at V and 4 bases at J, with 15 bases between the two ends. The germline V gene has CDR1 MGHRA and CDR2 YSYEKL. CDR3 length: 16 amino acids. CDR3 in amino acids: CASSQDGAGRSYGYTF. The CDR3 region has the DNA TGCGCCAGCAGCCAAGATGGTGCGGGAAGGAGCTATGGCTACACCTTC.

This chain connects TRBV5-6 to TRBJ2-5; the match to TRBD1 covers 7 bases. Germline V gene lookup returns CDR1 SGHDT and CDR2 YYEEEE. The CDR3 spans 13 residues. With V trimmed by 4 bases and J by 2 bases, 2 bases remained unmatched. In nucleotides, the CDR3 is TGTGCCAGCAGCCCGGGACAGCAAGAGACCCAGTACTTC. This sequence encodes CASSPGQQETQYF.

V is TRBV5-1 and J is TRBJ2-7, with no clear D. The CDR3 is 15 amino acids. The germline V and J ends were trimmed by 0 bases and 2 bases, with 12 bases remaining between them. CDR1 and CDR2 (germline): SGHRS, YFSETQ. CDR3 in DNA: TGCGCCAGCAGCTTGGAGGCCACGGCGGCCTACGAGCAGTACTTC. Translating gives CASSLEATAAYEQYF.

The chain joins TRBV9 to TRBJ2-7, with D possibly TRBD1 on 5 matching bases. Trimming stripped 4 bases from V and 0 bases from J, with 20 bases between. The CDR3 consists of 17 residues. Looked up from germline, CDR1 is SGDLS and CDR2 is YYNGEE. The CDR3 loop reads CASSPSWGRPSSYEQYF. CDR3 coding DNA: TGTGCCAGCAGCCCCTCCTGGGGCAGGCCGAGCTCCTACGAGCAGTACTTC. Based on the CDR3 plus reference TRBV9 and TRBJ2-7, the full variable domain is DSGVTQTPKHLITATGQRVTLRCSPRSGDLSVYWYQQSLDQGLQFLIQYYNGEERAKGNILERFSAQQFPDLHSELNLSSLELGDSALYFCASSPSWGRPSSYEQYFGPGTRLTVT.

This clone was detected once. The V and J genes are TRBV14 and TRBJ1-3, with TRBD1 identical over 9 bases. The CDR3 runs 14 residues. V was pared by 6 bases and J by 3 bases, with 3 bases of the junction left unmatched. Germline CDR1 and CDR2: SGHDN and FVKESK. The CDR3 nucleotides are TGTGCCAGCAGGCGGACAGGGGATGGAAACACCATATATTTT. Protein: CASRRTGDGNTIYF.